This record looks at one T cell receptor (beta chain) sequence and its context. Original processing notes: Reference gene primer amplification yielded estimated nucleated cell counts. Clones were read by immunoSEQ multiplex PCR, and TCRdb kept only the in-frame ones, dropping some. The V and J calls and clone size are taken from that table; D and trimming were inferred from the DNA. This table holds over 130,000 clones, more than 60% found once. The data belong to a study of blood T cell repertoires in COVID-19. Whole-study context: Donors in the United States, Italy and Spain gave samples during acute or convalescent COVID-19.

The sample taken for sequencing was peripheral blood. This receptor was taken from a man aged 45-65 years with acute or convalescent COVID-19.

Here the CDR3 reads CASSLDGQGTGNTIYF. In nucleotides, the CDR3 is TGCGCCAGCAGCTTAGACGGACAGGGCACTGGAAACACCATATATTTT. V gene TRBV5-1 combines with J gene TRBJ1-3, with TRBD1 matching 8 bases. J gave up 2 bases and V 2 bases, and 6 bases lay outside the gene matches. This CDR3 comprises 16 residues. Germline assignment: CDR1 SGHRS and CDR2 YFSETQ.